This TCR beta chain was recovered during a study of cytotoxic CD8 clonotypes in ibrutinib-treated CLL. Study-wide context: Researchers reported over nine relapsed/refractory and roughly 14 treatment-naive patients, under 18 of them IGHV unmutated. Response samples came after a median roughly twelve months of treatment, range 6 to 36. Study-wide results and limits: Baseline levels of clonality went above those of age-matched healthy donors and moved with circulating CD8+ T-cell counts. Treatment left the uncommon public clonotypes either contracted or stable in frequency.

Germline CDR1 and CDR2: MNHNS and SASEGT. J was trimmed by 5 bases and V by 6 bases; bases with no gene match: 7. The length of the CDR3 is 14 residues. About this clone itself: The antigen is not known.

This table comes from immunoSEQ multiplex PCR, and its TCRdb copy is limited to in-frame clones, with some not included. The data hold 300,000 to 400,000 clones, with 67% observed a single time. The sample here was PBMCs, taken after 36 months of ibrutinib treatment. This rearrangement joins TRBV6-1 to TRBJ2-1, with 7 bases identical to TRBD2. This TCR derives from a human donor with chronic lymphocytic leukemia. The CDR3 DNA sequence: TGTGCCAGCAGGACTCGGACTAGTAACAATGAGCAGTTCTTC. This codes for CASRTRTSNNEQFF.